These T cell receptor beta chains were read from a single sample in a study of vaccination effects on CD4 cells after COVID-19. The antigens of these receptors remain unknown. The table came from immunoSEQ multiplex PCR; TCRdb's copy has only in-frame clones and leaves some out. The table has tens of thousands of clones, about 62% seen once. The specimen was CD4+ T cells from PBMCs cultured without peptide, collected after COVID-19 vaccination. The receptors here all came from a human donor who received a COVID-19 vaccine. The CDR3 runs from the conserved cysteine through the conserved F or W. A D gene is named only where the DNA matches it firmly. Size tells how often a clone was seen (once, few, many) or the class of an expanded clone, and some rows leave it out.

CDR3 DNA,CDR3 protein,J gene,clone size,D gene,V gene
TGTGCCATCAGTGAGCGGGGGGAAGGCTATGGCTACACCTTC,CAISERGEGYGYTF,TRBJ1-2,-,-,TRBV10-3
TGTGCCAGCAGTGACTCTGGGGGAGGGCCCGATGAGCAGTTCTTC,CASSDSGGGPDEQFF,TRBJ2-1,few,TRBD2,TRBV6-4
TGTGCCAGCAGCCCTCGGGGGTCACTCTCAGTCACCGGGGAGCTGTTTTTT,CASSPRGSLSVTGELFF,TRBJ2-2,few,-,TRBV7-7
TGCAGCGTTGAAGTATCCCTGAGGAAGGGTTATGGCTACACCTTC,CSVEVSLRKGYGYTF,TRBJ1-2,-,-,TRBV29-1
TGTGCCATCAGTGAGTCGGCCGGGTCTGAAGCTTTCTTT,CAISESAGSEAFF,TRBJ1-1,-,-,TRBV10-3
TGTGCCAGCAGCCAGGGACAGCGCTCCTACAATGAGCAGTTCTTC,CASSQGQRSYNEQFF,TRBJ2-1,-,TRBD1,TRBV5-6
TGTGCCAGCAGTTATAATTATATGTATGGCTACACCTTC,CASSYNYMYGYTF,TRBJ1-2,-,-,TRBV6-5
TGTGCCATCAGCGGGGGGACGGCGGGGGAGACCCAGTACTTC,CAISGGTAGETQYF,TRBJ2-5,-,TRBD2,TRBV10-3
TGTGCCAGCAGTATACAGGGGCAACACACAGATACGCAGTATTTT,CASSIQGQHTDTQYF,TRBJ2-3,once,TRBD1,TRBV6-5
TGTGCCAGCAGCCAAGTTGTAGCGGGAGGGCCCTACGAGCAGTACTTC,CASSQVVAGGPYEQYF,TRBJ2-7,few,TRBD2,TRBV3-1/TRBV3-2
TGTGCCAGCAGCGTCAGCGCAGGGGGGACTGATACGCAGTATTTT,CASSVSAGGTDTQYF,TRBJ2-3,-,-,TRBV9
TGTGCCAGCAGCTCTCAAACGGGACCGGCAAATTCACCCCTCCACTTT,CASSSQTGPANSPLHF,TRBJ1-6,-,-,TRBV11-2
TGCGCCAGCAGCCAAGTTGTAGGGGGCACTGAAGCTTTCTTT,CASSQVVGGTEAFF,TRBJ1-1,few,-,TRBV4-1
TGCGCCAGCAGCCCGCTGGGCAACATGAACACTGAAGCTTTCTTT,CASSPLGNMNTEAFF,TRBJ1-1,few,-,TRBV10-1
TGTGCCATCAGTGTCTCGATAGGGGCAGGACAGGGAAATGGCTACACCTTC,CAISVSIGAGQGNGYTF,TRBJ1-2,-,TRBD1,TRBV10-3
TGTGCCAGCAGCTTTGACAGTCCGACAGATACGCAGTATTTT,CASSFDSPTDTQYF,TRBJ2-3,-,-,TRBV7-9
TGTGCCAGCACCGACTGGAACTCCTACAATGAGCAGTTCTTC,CASTDWNSYNEQFF,TRBJ2-1,-,-,TRBV25-1
TGTGCCACTCGGGAGACCGGGGAGCTGTTTTTT,CATRETGELFF,TRBJ2-2,-,-,TRBV12-3/TRBV12-4
TGTGCCAGCAGCAAAAGGGGGAATACACCCTACGAGCAGTACTTC,CASSKRGNTPYEQYF,TRBJ2-7,-,-,TRBV21-1
TGCGCCAGCAGCACCGGGACTAGCGATAGAATGCAGTACTTC,CASSTGTSDRMQYF,TRBJ2-7,-,TRBD2,TRBV10-2
TGTGCCAGCTCACCAAGGATGACAGCCAGCTCTGGAAACACCATATATTTT,CASSPRMTASSGNTIYF,TRBJ1-3,-,-,TRBV18
TGTGCCAGCAGCTTAGGGGCAGGAGGGAGCACAGATACGCAGTATTTT,CASSLGAGGSTDTQYF,TRBJ2-3,many,-,TRBV11-2
TGCAGCGGATCCGGGACTAGCCCAGATACGCAGTATTTT,CSGSGTSPDTQYF,TRBJ2-3,few,TRBD2,TRBV29-1
TGTGCCAGCTCCCTGGACAGGTGGGTCTACGAGCAGTACTTC,CASSLDRWVYEQYF,TRBJ2-7,few,TRBD1,TRBV18
TGTGCCAGCTCACCACCGGGTCTAGGGAATAGCAATCAGCCCCAGCATTTT,CASSPPGLGNSNQPQHF,TRBJ1-5,-,-,TRBV18
TGTGCCAGCAGCTTAGACAGGGAGGGGACCCAGTACTTC,CASSLDREGTQYF,TRBJ2-5,-,TRBD2,TRBV11-2
TGTGCCAGCAGCCAAGACTCCTACTCCTACGAGCAGTACTTC,CASSQDSYSYEQYF,TRBJ2-7,-,-,TRBV3-1/TRBV3-2
TGTGCCAGCTGGAGAGAAAAACTGTTTTTT,CASWREKLFF,TRBJ1-4,-,-,TRBV6-6
TGTGCCAGCTCACCAGGACTAGTTGGAGTAAAGGCAGATACGCAGTATTTT,CASSPGLVGVKADTQYF,TRBJ2-3,-,TRBD2,TRBV18
TGTGCCAGCAGCTTAGATTATGGGACGGGGGGGTTCAATGAGCAGTTCTTC,CASSLDYGTGGFNEQFF,TRBJ2-1,-,TRBD2,TRBV11-3
TGCAGTGCTACTGATAAGGACAGGCTGTACGAGCAGTACTTC,CSATDKDRLYEQYF,TRBJ2-7,few,TRBD1,TRBV20-1